This T cell receptor (beta chain) was sequenced during a study of CD8 T cells in ankylosing spondylitis. CDR1 is SGHRS and CDR2 is YFSETQ in the germline V gene. This CDR3 has 16 residues. With V trimmed by 2 bases and J by 5 bases, 9 bases remained unmatched. This clonotype turned up a few times. What it recognizes is unknown. Study-level findings and limits: Blood from ankylosing spondylitis patients appeared to carry a characteristic roughly eight-variant TCR beta motif.

One entry per CDR3 protein, called by TCRdb with MiXCR from the 5' RACE reads. The data show approximately 300,000 distinct CDR3 sequences, approximately 8% seen once. The rearrangement joins TRBV5-1 to TRBJ2-1; 8 bases align to TRBD2. Sample: blood, either unsorted or a sorted T cell fraction (not recorded which). This TCR derives from a male donor with ankylosing spondylitis. The DNA for the CDR3 is TGCGCCAGCAGCTTCAGCGGGAGTAGGCGCAACAATGAGCAGTTCTTC. Translated: CASSFSGSRRNNEQFF. The full variable domain, its missing parts supplied by reference TRBV5-1 and TRBJ2-1, is KAGVTQTPRYLIKTRGQQVTLSCSPISGHRSVSWYQQTPGQGLQFLFEYFSETQRNKGNFPGRFSGRQFSNSRSEMNVSTLELGDSALYLCASSFSGSRRNNEQFFGPGTRLTVL.